Listed below are T cell receptor beta chains from one sample, sequenced in a study of blood T cell repertoires in COVID-19. The table came from immunoSEQ multiplex PCR; TCRdb's copy has only in-frame clones and leaves some out. The top ten hold approximately 27% of the sample, which has about 120,000 clones, around 91% seen once. Material: peripheral blood. These receptors were obtained from a man between 65 and 85 years old with active or convalescent COVID-19. CDR3s include the opening cysteine and the closing phenylalanine or tryptophan. The D gene is left open where the match is weak.

d_call j_call v_call cdr3_nt cdr3_aa
TRBD1 TRBJ2-3 TRBV28 TGTGCCAGCAGTTCCTCGGGACAGGGTACAGATACGCAGTATTTT CASSSSGQGTDTQYF
TRBD1 TRBJ2-7 TRBV18 TGTGCCAGCTCACCTAAGACAGGGGCCTACGAGCAGTACTTC CASSPKTGAYEQYF
NA TRBJ1-1 TRBV21-1 TGTGCCAGCATCCCAGGGCAGGGAAGGAACACTGAAGCTTTCTTT CASIPGQGRNTEAFF
TRBD2 TRBJ2-1 TRBV25-1 TGTGCCAGCGGACTAGCGGGTCTCTCCTACAATGAGCAGTTCTTC CASGLAGLSYNEQFF
TRBD1 TRBJ2-1 TRBV16 TGTGCCAGCAGCCCTCGACCGGGACAGCACTCCCACAATGAGCAGTTCTTC CASSPRPGQHSHNEQFF
TRBD1 TRBJ2-7 TRBV28 TGTGCCAGCAGTTTATCTTCCGACGCAGGGGGCGTCTTC CASSLSSDAGGVF
NA TRBJ1-3 TRBV3-1/TRBV3-2 TGTGCCAGCAGCCAAGGTTCGACGCAGGGTGCTTCTGGAAACACCATATATTTT CASSQGSTQGASGNTIYF
NA TRBJ1-5 TRBV5-1 TGCGCCAGCAGCTTGGATCCGAGCAATCAGCCCCAGCATTTT CASSLDPSNQPQHF
NA TRBJ1-3 TRBV9 TGTGCCAGCAGCGTTACGGGGAACTCTGGAAACACCATATATTTT CASSVTGNSGNTIYF
NA TRBJ1-2 TRBV19 TGTGCCAGTAGTATAGGGCCAGGGCCCTATGGCTACACCTTC CASSIGPGPYGYTF
TRBD2 TRBJ2-7 TRBV18 TGTGCCAGCTCACACGGACTAGCGGGAGAGGGCGAGCAGTACTTC CASSHGLAGEGEQYF
NA TRBJ2-7 TRBV28 TGTGCCAGCAGTTTACAGGGTCCCACCTACGAGCAGTACTTC CASSLQGPTYEQYF
TRBD2 TRBJ2-1 TRBV5-1 TGCGCCAGCAGCCTATCGGGACTAGCGCACTACAATGAGCAGTTCTTC CASSLSGLAHYNEQFF
TRBD1 TRBJ1-2 TRBV6-1 TGTGCCAGCAGTGAAGCCCCGGGACAGGGGTATGACTATGGCTACACCTTC CASSEAPGQGYDYGYTF
TRBD1 TRBJ1-2 TRBV6-5 TGTGCCAGCAACGTCGGACAGGGCACGAACTATGGCTACACCTTC CASNVGQGTNYGYTF
TRBD1 TRBJ2-1 TRBV2 TGTGCCAGCAGTGAAGGACAGGGGACCAATGAGCAGTTCTTC CASSEGQGTNEQFF
NA TRBJ1-6 TRBV6-5 TGTGCCAGCAGCCCAGACCGGCAGGGTAATTCACCCCTCCACTTT CASSPDRQGNSPLHF
TRBD1 TRBJ1-2 TRBV27 TGTGCCAGTCGAATAAAACAGGGGGCGGGAGGCTACACCTTC CASRIKQGAGGYTF
NA TRBJ2-7 TRBV30 TGTGCCTGGAGTGTTGGGAGCTCCTACGAGCAGTACTTC CAWSVGSSYEQYF
NA TRBJ1-5 TRBV27 NA CASSSSRQVLSNQPQHF
NA TRBJ1-1 TRBV11-2 TGTGCCAGCAGCGTAGTCCGAGTGAACACTGAAGCTTTCTTT CASSVVRVNTEAFF
NA TRBJ1-1 TRBV2 TGTGCCAACCCAAGGGGAAACACTGAAGCTTTCTTT CANPRGNTEAFF
TRBD1 TRBJ1-4 TRBV19 TGTGCCAGTAGGACCACAGGGGGCGCGACTAATGAAAAACTGTTTTTT CASRTTGGATNEKLFF
NA TRBJ1-4 TRBV6-5 TGTGCCAGCAGTTACAGGGGGGGAAATGAAAAACTGTTTTTT CASSYRGGNEKLFF
TRBD1 TRBJ1-6 TRBV10-3 TGTGCCGTGGGGACAGGGGATAATTCACCCCTCCACTTT CAVGTGDNSPLHF
TRBD2 TRBJ2-3 TRBV7-2 TGTGCCAGCAGCCCCCCTAGCGGGGGATTCACAGATACGCAGTATTTT CASSPPSGGFTDTQYF